The 32 T cell receptor beta chains below come from one sample, sequenced in a study of blood T cell repertoires in COVID-19. The method was immunoSEQ multiplex PCR; TCRdb's version includes in-frame clones alone and lacks a portion of them. This table holds 170,000 or so clones, roughly 83% found once. The sequencing input was peripheral blood. Every receptor here comes from a young man with active or convalescent COVID-19.

This clone was seen a single time. The J gene is TRBJ1-4, the V gene TRBV5-1; 8 positions match TRBD1. Per the germline V gene, CDR1 is SGHRS and CDR2 is YFSETQ. The CDR3 has 14 residues. J was trimmed by 3 bases and V by 4 bases; bases with no gene match: 2. The chain's CDR3 is CASSTGGSNEKLFF. The CDR3 region has the DNA TGCGCCAGCAGCACAGGGGGTTCTAATGAAAAACTGTTTTTT.

The sample holds one count of this clone. The V and J genes are TRBV2 and TRBJ2-6, with 12 bases fitting TRBD1. Germline CDR1 and CDR2: SNHLY and FYNNEI. V shed 4 bases and J 2 bases; nucleotides not matched to a gene: 15. The CDR3 loop spans 21 amino acids. This CDR3 reads CASSGGPGQGAILTGANVLTF. CDR3 nucleotide sequence: TGTGCCAGCAGTGGGGGCCCGGGACAGGGGGCTATATTGACTGGGGCCAACGTCCTGACTTTC.

The chain carries TRBV2 and TRBJ1-5, with 8 bases matching TRBD1. Losses at the gene ends were 7 bases for V and 5 bases for J; bases not matched to a gene: 7. CDR3 size: 14 residues. Germline assignment: CDR1 SNHLY and CDR2 FYNNEI. As DNA, the CDR3 is TGTGCCAGCAAGGACAGGGAGGGACATCAGCCCCAGCATTTT. This translates into CASKDREGHQPQHF.

V is TRBV2 and J is TRBJ2-3, with TRBD2 matching over 11 bases. Trimming at V came to 6 bases and at J to 0 bases, leaving 8 bases not matched to a gene. This CDR3 has 17 residues. Per germline, CDR1 SNHLY and CDR2 FYNNEI. The CDR3 spells CASRRRLAGTSTDTQYF. CDR3 DNA: TGTGCCAGCAGACGTAGACTAGCGGGGACTAGCACAGATACGCAGTATTTT.

This clone came up a few times. V is TRBV19 and J is TRBJ1-5, with D possibly being TRBD1 (5 bases). CDR3 length: 14 residues. V was clipped by 5 bases and J by 7 bases, with 15 bases between them. Per the germline V gene, CDR1 is LNHDA and CDR2 is SQIVND (reference sequence). CDR3 region: CASSPQGGWQPQHF. Written as DNA, the CDR3 is TGTGCCAGTAGTCCCCAGGGAGGTTGGCAGCCCCAGCATTTT. Full variable domain (missing parts from reference TRBV19 and TRBJ1-5): DGGITQSPKYLFRKEGQNVTLSCEQNLNHDAMYWYRQDPGQGLRLIYYSQIVNDFQKGDIAEGYSVSREKKESFPLTVTSAQKNPTAFYLCASSPQGGWQPQHFGDGTRLSIL.

The chain carries TRBV5-1 and TRBJ2-3; D call uncertain. Between the trimmed V and J ends, which lost 0 bases and 0 bases, there was a span of 11 bases. The CDR3 sequence is 16 residues long. Germline assignment: CDR1 SGHRS and CDR2 YFSETQ. The DNA for the CDR3 is TGCGCCAGCAGCTTGGAGCATTCCTCTAGCACAGATACGCAGTATTTT. Translation gives CASSLEHSSSTDTQYF.

The J gene is TRBJ1-2, the V gene TRBV9; 8 bases match TRBD1. CDR3 size: 17 residues. J was trimmed by 5 bases and V by 0 bases; bases with no gene match: 12. The germline gives CDR1 SGDLS, CDR2 YYNGEE. The CDR3 nucleotides read TGTGCCAGCAGCGTAGCTGACAGGGGTGGCGCTTGGTATGGCTACACCTTC. It is translated as CASSVADRGGAWYGYTF. Full variable domain (outside the CDR3, taken from reference TRBV9 and TRBJ1-2): DSGVTQTPKHLITATGQRVTLRCSPRSGDLSVYWYQQSLDQGLQFLIQYYNGEERAKGNILERFSAQQFPDLHSELNLSSLELGDSALYFCASSVADRGGAWYGYTFGSGTRLTVV.

The chain has TRBV3-1 (or the pseudogene TRBV3-2) and TRBJ2-7, with 11 bases aligning to TRBD2. Germline CDR1 LGHDT, CDR2 YNNKEL (reference sequence). The length of the CDR3 is 16 residues. The J segment lost 3 bases and the V segment lost 4 bases, leaving 8 bases of the junction unmatched. CDR3 loop: CASSRTGTSGFYEQYF. In DNA form, the CDR3 reads TGTGCCAGCAGCCGGACCGGGACTAGCGGTTTCTACGAGCAGTACTTC.

The chain joins TRBV14 to TRBJ2-2, with unresolved D. Germline CDR1 SGHDN, CDR2 FVKESK. The CDR3 runs 14 residues. V lost 1 base and J lost 5, with 8 bases in between. The CDR3 nucleotides read TGTGCCAGCAGCCAAGTAAGAGAGACCGGGGAGCTGTTTTTT. Protein product: CASSQVRETGELFF.

The rearrangement links TRBV19 to TRBJ1-1, with 9 bases lining up with TRBD1. Per germline, CDR1 LNHDA and CDR2 SQIVND (reference sequence). Germline trimming cut 5 bases from V and 6 bases from J; bases unmatched to any gene: 7. There are 14 residues in the CDR3. The CDR3 bases are TGTGCCAGTAGTTTTGACAGGGGGGGATCTGAAGCTTTCTTT. Protein product: CASSFDRGGSEAFF.

The chain recombines TRBV4-1 with TRBJ2-1; TRBD2 matches 7 bases. The J segment lost 0 bases and the V segment lost 0 bases, leaving 11 bases of the junction unmatched. Germline V gives CDR1 MGHRA, CDR2 YSYEKL. There are 19 residues in the CDR3. CDR3 region: CASSQEEGWVAGSYNEQFF. The CDR3 DNA reads as TGCGCCAGCAGCCAAGAGGAAGGGTGGGTAGCGGGCTCCTACAATGAGCAGTTCTTC.

V is TRBV6-5 and J is TRBJ1-2; TRBD1 agrees at 7 bases. The J segment lost 7 bases and the V segment lost 5 bases, leaving 13 bases of the junction unmatched. The V gene's germline CDR1 is MNHEY and CDR2 SVGAGI. The CDR3 loop spans 15 amino acids. In nucleotides, the CDR3 is TGTGCCAGCAGTCTTTCTGGACAGCCAGGGGGTGGCTACACCTTC. Its translation: CASSLSGQPGGGYTF.

The chain uses TRBV27 and TRBJ2-1; 7 nucleotides line up with TRBD2. The CDR3 has 15 amino acids. Germline loops: CDR1 MNHEY, CDR2 SMNVEV (reference sequence). The ends lost 7 bases at V and 5 bases at J; junction bases unmatched: 11. The CDR3, as DNA: TGTGCCAGCAACCCCCAGGGACTAACCGACAATGAGCAGTTCTTC. Translation gives CASNPQGLTDNEQFF.

The rearrangement links TRBV6-5 to TRBJ2-1, with 9 bases identical to TRBD1. The V and J ends lost 5 bases and 4 bases, in that order; junction bases with no gene match: 6. The CDR3 extends over 15 amino acids. The germline gives CDR1 MNHEY, CDR2 SVGAGI. CDR3 nucleotide sequence: TGTGCCAGCAGTCCGACAGGGGGTAGGTACAATGAGCAGTTCTTC. The encoded protein is CASSPTGGRYNEQFF.

J is TRBJ2-1 and V is TRBV5-5; 13 bases are shared with TRBD2. The germline CDR1 and CDR2 sequences are SGHKS and YYEKEE (reference sequence). There are 16 residues in the CDR3. With 4 bases clipped from V and 7 bases from J, the junction kept 8 bases outside the gene matches. The CDR3 bases are TGTGCCAGCAGCGTATCACTAGCGGGAGGGCTTAATGAGCAGTTCTTC. This sequence encodes CASSVSLAGGLNEQFF.

This chain connects TRBV4-3 to TRBJ2-1; 9 positions agree with TRBD2. V lost 4 bases to trimming and J lost 6 bases; unmatched junction nucleotides: 7. Germline values: CDR1 LGHNA, CDR2 YSLEER. The CDR3 covers 15 residues. CDR3 nucleotides: TGCGCCAGCAGCCCGCGGCTAGCGGGATTCAATGAGCAGTTCTTC. It codes for CASSPRLAGFNEQFF.

The gene calls are TRBV3-1 (or the pseudogene TRBV3-2) and TRBJ1-4; 7 positions match TRBD1. Germline V gene data show CDR1 as LGHDT and CDR2 as YNNKEL (reference sequence). The V and J ends lost 4 bases and 3 bases, in that order; junction bases with no gene match: 2. The CDR3 length is 14 residues. The CDR3 here is CASSPDRANEKLFF. CDR3 sequence (DNA): TGTGCCAGCAGCCCCGACAGGGCTAATGAAAAACTGTTTTTT.

Here the CDR3 reads CASSEKEAGGGEQFF. The CDR3 nucleotides are TGTGCCAGCAGTGAGAAAGAAGCGGGAGGGGGCGAGCAGTTCTTC. The gene calls are TRBV2 and TRBJ2-1; 10 nucleotides match TRBD2. J was trimmed by 10 bases and V by 3 bases; bases with no gene match: 9. Germline CDR1 is SNHLY and CDR2 is FYNNEI. The CDR3 runs to 15 residues.

V usage is TRBV24-1 and J usage is TRBJ2-5; D possibly corresponds to TRBD2 (6 bases). V lost 1 base, J lost 5 bases, and 13 bases lay in between. The CDR3 has 15 amino acids. Germline V gene data show CDR1 as KGHDR and CDR2 as SFDVKD. CDR3 in DNA: TGTGCCACCAGTGATTTTTGGAGGGCCCGGGAGACCCAGTACTTC. Protein sequence: CATSDFWRARETQYF.

This clone was counted between two and nine times. V usage is TRBV18 and J usage is TRBJ2-7; D ambiguous. V lost 0 bases to trimming and J lost 4 bases, with 10 bases between them. The germline CDR1 and CDR2 sequences are KGHSH and LQKENI. CDR3 size: 14 residues. CDR3 sequence reads: CASSPPSATYEQYF. The CDR3 DNA sequence: TGTGCCAGCTCACCACCATCAGCGACTTACGAGCAGTACTTC.

The rearrangement joins TRBV5-1 to TRBJ1-4; a possible D gene is TRBD1 (5 bases). The V and J ends lost 4 bases and 5 bases respectively, with 12 bases between them. The CDR3 sequence is 14 residues long. Looked up from germline, CDR1 is SGHRS and CDR2 is YFSETQ. CDR3 coding DNA: TGCGCCAGCAGCCTCTCTGGGGGGAATGAAAAACTGTTTTTT. Protein sequence: CASSLSGGNEKLFF.

The V call is TRBV7-3, the J call TRBJ2-3; TRBD2 matches at 8 bases. V lost 5 bases, J lost 0 bases, and 7 bases stayed unmatched. This CDR3 comprises 16 residues. Per the germline V gene, CDR1 is SGHTA and CDR2 is FQGTGA. The CDR3 nucleotides are TGTGCCAGCAGCCAAACTAGCGGTACAAGCACAGATACGCAGTATTTT. Encoded protein: CASSQTSGTSTDTQYF.

The J gene is TRBJ1-2, the V gene TRBV15, with D possibly matching TRBD1 (5 bases). Germline lookup yields CDR1 LNHNV and CDR2 YYDKDF (reference sequence). The CDR3 loop spans 12 amino acids. The V and J ends lost 7 bases and 1 base respectively, with 7 bases between them. The CDR3, as DNA: TGTGCCACCAAGCAGGGTAACTATGGCTACACCTTC. Protein: CATKQGNYGYTF.

The gene calls are TRBV11-2 and TRBJ2-5, with D hard to call. Germline lookup yields CDR1 SGHAT and CDR2 FQNNGV. The V and J ends lost 2 bases and 5 bases respectively, with 18 bases between them. This CDR3 is 16 amino acids long. The DNA for the CDR3 is TGTGCCAGCAGCTTAAGATCCCCAAACCCCAGGGAGACCCAGTACTTC. Encoded protein: CASSLRSPNPRETQYF.

This chain links TRBV18 with TRBJ1-1; D perhaps matches TRBD1 (5 bases). The V gene's germline CDR1 is KGHSH and CDR2 LQKENI. The V end was cut by 2 bases, the J end by 4 bases, with 14 bases between. The CDR3 has 15 residues. CDR3 sequence: CASSPVGGRSTEAFF. CDR3 DNA: TGTGCCAGCTCACCAGTCGGGGGTAGGAGCACTGAAGCTTTCTTT.

V usage is TRBV27 and J usage is TRBJ1-5; 7 bases align to TRBD1. The germline gives CDR1 MNHEY, CDR2 SMNVEV (reference sequence). The CDR3 runs to 19 residues. V lost 2 bases to trimming and J lost 2 bases; unmatched junction nucleotides: 15. CDR3 residues: CASSLSMLRGRQGNQPQHF. The CDR3 DNA is TGTGCCAGCAGTTTAAGTATGCTAAGGGGGCGTCAGGGCAATCAGCCCCAGCATTTT.

The chain joins TRBV28 to TRBJ1-3; 7 bases fit TRBD1. Looked up from germline, CDR1 is MDHEN and CDR2 is SYDVKM. The junction had 7 bases not matched to a gene; V was cut back by 2 bases and J by 0 bases. The CDR3 spans 17 residues. CDR3 coding DNA: TGTGCCAGCAGTTTAATTACGGGACAGCCCTCTGGAAACACCATATATTTT. Translating gives CASSLITGQPSGNTIYF.

This clone was picked up one time. The J gene is TRBJ2-7, the V gene TRBV27; D might be TRBD1 (6 bases). This CDR3 has 19 residues. Germline V CDR1 and CDR2: MNHEY, SMNVEV (reference sequence). V was trimmed by 4 bases and J by 0 bases, leaving 25 bases between them. This chain's CDR3 is CASSSLGQSNQKFSYEQYF. The CDR3, as DNA: TGTGCCAGCAGTTCCCTTGGACAGTCAAACCAAAAATTCTCCTACGAGCAGTACTTC.

The genes are TRBV13 and TRBJ1-1; TRBD1 matches 10 bases. Germline lookup yields CDR1 PRHDT and CDR2 FYEKMQ (reference sequence). J gave up 7 bases and V 4 bases, and 9 bases lay outside the gene matches. CDR3 size: 15 residues. The DNA for the CDR3 is TGTGCCAGCAGCTCCCGGGACAGGGGTGGAATTGAAGCTTTCTTT. Amino acid sequence: CASSSRDRGGIEAFF. Using reference TRBV13 and TRBJ1-1 for the parts outside the CDR3, the full variable domain is AAGVIQSPRHLIKEKRETATLKCYPIPRHDTVYWYQQGPGQDPQFLISFYEKMQSDKGSIPDRFSAQQFSDYHSELNMSSLELGDSALYFCASSSRDRGGIEAFFGQGTRLTVV.

The rearrangement joins TRBV12-3 or TRBV12-4 to TRBJ2-5, with D possibly being TRBD1 (5 bases). The CDR3 runs 13 residues. Between the trimmed V and J ends, which lost 7 bases and 2 bases, there was a span of 11 bases. The CDR3 DNA reads as TGTGCCAGCACCCGCAGGGTTCAAGAGACCCAGTACTTC. This codes for CASTRRVQETQYF.

The chain uses TRBV13 and TRBJ2-5; D gene unclear. Germline V lookup: CDR1 PRHDT, CDR2 FYEKMQ (reference sequence). The CDR3 has 11 residues. Trimming took 2 bases from V and 5 from J, leaving 3 bases between them. The CDR3 bases are TGTGCCAGCAGCTTACGGGAGACCCAGTACTTC. It specifies CASSLRETQYF.

The CDR3 loop reads CASSLGDRVNTEAFF. CDR3 bases: TGTGCCAGCAGCTTAGGGGACAGGGTGAACACTGAAGCTTTCTTT. V and J are TRBV7-9 and TRBJ1-1; TRBD1 matches 9 bases. From germline, CDR1 is SEHNR and CDR2 FQNEAQ (reference sequence). With 1 base clipped from V and 0 bases from J, the junction kept 0 bases outside the gene matches. The CDR3 is 15 amino acids.